This T cell receptor beta chain was sequenced during a study of T cells expressing NK-cell markers. General study points: As a fraction of CD8+ T cells, dominant NKG2C+ clonotypes reached about 1.0-7.5% in six donors. Also leading the CD3+CD56-NKG2C+ fraction in several donors were these clonotypes.

TCRdb re-called the 5' RACE reads and shows each CDR3 protein once, DNA omitted. The record lists around 180,000 distinct CDR3 sequences, of which the ten most abundant hold over 20%. This CDR3 contains 14 residues. Germline lookup yields CDR1 KGHDR and CDR2 SFDVKD. With respect to this clonotype: Its target is unknown.

V usage is TRBV24-1 and J usage is TRBJ2-7. The TCR originated in a man aged 18-70 years in good health. The sequenced sample was blood T cells: a sorted CD56 or NKG2C T cell subset, CD4+ or CD8+ T cells, or bulk PBMC T cells (not recorded which). The CDR3 is CATSDPVCTYEQYF.